Listed here is a single T cell receptor (beta chain). The antigen is not known. Method: immunoSEQ multiplex PCR; TCRdb's copy keeps in-frame clones and lacks some. This table holds roughly 250,000 clones, 93% found once. The sample belongs to a study of T cell responses to AZD1222 COVID-19 vaccine. Germline loops: CDR1 SEHNR, CDR2 FQNEAQ (reference sequence). V lost 5 bases and J lost 5, with 7 bases in between. This CDR3 region has 12 residues. Study-level points and caveats: After two AZD1222 doses, spike-specific TCR breadth and depth rose versus day 0. Clonal diversity may have been underestimated in mostly white British donors. Variant regions that are unmutated are reportedly the target of nearly half of spike-specific TCRs.

The chain joins TRBV7-9 to TRBJ1-5, with a weak D call TRBD1 (6 bases). This TCR derives from an adult in good health. Sequencing was performed on peripheral blood, taken on day 0 of AZD1222 vaccination. CDR3 protein: CASSNRDQPQHF. The CDR3 DNA reads TGTGCCAGCAGCAACAGGGATCAGCCCCAGCATTTT.